Each of the 11 T cell receptor beta chains below was sequenced from the same sample in a study of post-analysis software for immune sequencing data (dated by TCRdb to 2014 to 2015). Summary of the overall study and its limitations: Patients showed significantly higher frequencies than controls for five TRBV segments, among them TRBV5-6, TRBV5-1 and TRBV20-1.

Library creation used PCR. The run used an Illumina HiSeq 2500. To reduce PCR and sequencing biases, unique molecular identifiers were incorporated into the TCR beta cDNA libraries. TCRdb's own reprocessing of the public reads used fastp at Q25 and MiXCR and kept productive beta chains. Each CDR3 protein appears once, grouped with its most common genes and DNA. A total of fewer than 600,000 distinct CDR3 sequences appear in this sample, around 40% of them only once. The ten top clones hold around 10% of the sample. The antigens for these receptors are not known. The specimen was blood. The receptors were gathered from a girl between 10 and 17 years old with multiple sclerosis.

This clonotype was seen just once. The rearrangement uses TRBV28 and TRBJ2-7; the match to TRBD2 covers 13 bases. V was clipped by 1 base and J by 0 bases; unmatched bases: 6. CDR1 MDHEN and CDR2 SYDVKM come from the germline V gene. The length of the CDR3 is 18 residues. The chain's CDR3 is CASSLYTSGRASSYEQYF. The DNA for the CDR3 is TGTGCCAGCAGTTTATATACTAGCGGGAGGGCTAGCTCCTACGAGCAGTACTTC.

The chain joins TRBV28 to TRBJ2-3, with 10 positions matching TRBD2. The CDR3 consists of 15 residues. The junction had 6 bases not matched to a gene; V was cut back by 5 bases and J by 4 bases. Germline loops: CDR1 MDHEN, CDR2 SYDVKM. The chain's CDR3 is CASSLASGRPDTQYF. The CDR3 coding sequence is TGTGCCAGCAGTCTGGCTAGCGGGAGACCAGATACGCAGTATTTT.

The CDR3 reads CASSRSGGRDEQFF. The CDR3 nucleotides are TGTGCCAGCAGCCGATCGGGAGGGCGGGATGAGCAGTTCTTC. The rearrangement uses TRBV6-1 and TRBJ2-1; 8 bases align to TRBD2. Germline assignment: CDR1 MNHNS and CDR2 SASEGT. J was trimmed by 8 bases and V by 6 bases; bases with no gene match: 9. The CDR3 loop spans 14 amino acids.

This clonotype was observed a single time. The chain has TRBV7-3 and TRBJ2-5; D not certain. There are 15 residues in the CDR3. Germline CDR1 is SGHTA and CDR2 is FQGTGA. V lost 2 bases and J lost 0, with 10 bases in between. Here the CDR3 reads CASSLQFGYQETQYF. CDR3 DNA: TGTGCCAGCAGCTTACAGTTCGGGTACCAAGAGACCCAGTACTTC.

This clonotype was seen a handful of times. The rearrangement uses TRBV3-1 and TRBJ2-7; D could derive from TRBD1 or TRBD2 (5 bases each). The CDR3 runs to 12 residues. Trimming removed 4 bases from V and 6 bases from J, with 10 bases in between. Germline V gene lookup returns CDR1 LGHDT and CDR2 YNNKEL (reference sequence). The CDR3 spells CASSPWDGEQYF. The CDR3 region has the DNA TGTGCCAGCAGCCCCTGGGACGGCGAGCAGTACTTC.

The gene calls are TRBV28 and TRBJ1-2; D call uncertain. Trimming removed 4 bases from V and 1 base from J, with 10 bases in between. The CDR3 length is 14 residues. Germline CDR1 and CDR2: MDHEN and SYDVKM. Written as DNA, the CDR3 is TGTGCCAGCAGTTCTCCAGAGGTTAACTATGGCTACACCTTC. Protein sequence: CASSSPEVNYGYTF.

This clonotype was detected once. The V gene is TRBV5-1, the J gene TRBJ2-5, with 8 bases matching TRBD1. This CDR3 is built from 16 residues. J lost 1 base, V lost 0 bases, and 5 bases had no gene match. Per the germline V gene, CDR1 is SGHRS and CDR2 is YFSETQ. CDR3 DNA: TGCGCCAGCAGCTTGGGGTCGCAGGGGGCCCAAGAGACCCAGTACTTC. The encoded protein is CASSLGSQGAQETQYF.

The genes are TRBV11-1 and TRBJ2-3; D could derive from TRBD1 or TRBD2 (5 bases each). Trimming pared 5 bases from V and 2 bases from J, leaving 14 bases between. The germline V gene has CDR1 SGHAT and CDR2 FQDESV (reference sequence). This CDR3 comprises 15 residues. The CDR3 sequence is CASSTDGTNTDTQYF. The CDR3 bases are TGTGCCAGCAGCACCGACGGGACGAACACAGATACGCAGTATTTT.

This clonotype was observed a handful of times. The rearrangement uses TRBV4-1 and TRBJ2-7, with a possible D match to TRBD2 (5 bases). V was clipped by 0 bases and J by 0 bases, with 12 bases between them. The germline CDR1 and CDR2 sequences are MGHRA and YSYEKL. This CDR3 contains 16 residues. The CDR3 loop reads CASSQDGSGSSYEQYF. DNA of the CDR3: TGCGCCAGCAGCCAAGATGGGAGCGGATCCTCCTACGAGCAGTACTTC.

This chain joins TRBV5-6 and TRBJ2-3, with D possibly TRBD2 on 5 matching bases. Between the trimmed V and J ends, which lost 2 bases and 4 bases, there was a span of 8 bases. The CDR3 runs to 13 residues. Germline V gene sequence: CDR1 SGHDT, CDR2 YYEEEE. The DNA for the CDR3 is TGTGCCAGCAGCTTCGGGAAGGCAGATACGCAGTATTTT. Residues: CASSFGKADTQYF.

This clonotype was recorded a few times. The genes are TRBV20-1 and TRBJ2-2; 7 bases are shared with TRBD1. CDR1 and CDR2 (germline): DFQATT, SNEGSKA (reference sequence). This CDR3 has 15 residues. The trim removed 3 bases at V and 0 bases at J, leaving 4 bases unmatched. This chain's CDR3 is CSASGQDPNTGELFF. CDR3 sequence (DNA): TGCAGTGCTAGTGGACAGGATCCGAACACCGGGGAGCTGTTTTTT.